The sequence of this T cell receptor beta chain was determined in a study of technical replicates of blood from a few donors. The data were produced by immunoSEQ multiplex PCR, yet TCRdb's version contains in-frame clones alone and is incomplete. The repertoire includes approximately 79,000 clones, 85% to 95% of them detected once, and approximately 0.25% sits in the top ten. Germline loops: CDR1 SGHDT, CDR2 YYEEEE. CDR3 length: 14 amino acids. V shed 1 base and J shed 5 bases, with 12 bases lying between them. Sequenced input: T cells isolated from PBMCs. This TCR was sampled from a human donor in good health. The rearrangement links TRBV5-6 to TRBJ1-1, with D tentatively TRBD1 (5 bases). The CDR3 region has the DNA TGTGCCAGCAGCTTGCGCGGGGCTGGGACTGAAGCTTTCTTT. Amino acid sequence: CASSLRGAGTEAFF.